One T cell receptor beta chain is described in this entry. The data were taken from a study of blood T cell repertoires in COVID-19. This CDR3 comprises 10 residues. Germline CDR1 MDHEN, CDR2 SYDVKM. Between the trimmed V and J ends, which lost 8 bases and 8 bases, there was a span of 7 bases. This table comes from immunoSEQ multiplex PCR, and its TCRdb copy is limited to in-frame clones, with some not included. The sample lists approximately 290,000 clones, roughly four fifths occurring once. The chain employs TRBV28 and TRBJ1-5; D is undetermined. The TCR sequence derives from a person aged 70 to 80 with COVID-19, enrolled during active disease. Sequencing used peripheral blood. This CDR3 is CASLRKPQHF. CDR3 DNA: TGTGCCAGCCTGAGGAAGCCCCAGCATTTT.